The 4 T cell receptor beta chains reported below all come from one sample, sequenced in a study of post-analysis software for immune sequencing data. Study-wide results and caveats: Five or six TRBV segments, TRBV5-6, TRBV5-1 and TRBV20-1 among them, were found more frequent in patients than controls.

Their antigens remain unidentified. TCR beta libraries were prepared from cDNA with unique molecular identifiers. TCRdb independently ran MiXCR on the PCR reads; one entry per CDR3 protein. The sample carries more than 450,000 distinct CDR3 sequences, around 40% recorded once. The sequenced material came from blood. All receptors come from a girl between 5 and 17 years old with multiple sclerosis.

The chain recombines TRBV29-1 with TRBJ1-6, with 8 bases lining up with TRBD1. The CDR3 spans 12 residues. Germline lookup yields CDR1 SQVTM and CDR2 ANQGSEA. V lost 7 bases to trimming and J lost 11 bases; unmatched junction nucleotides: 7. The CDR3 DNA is TGCAGCGCCGGGACAGGCTCGACACCCCTCCACTTT. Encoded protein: CSAGTGSTPLHF.

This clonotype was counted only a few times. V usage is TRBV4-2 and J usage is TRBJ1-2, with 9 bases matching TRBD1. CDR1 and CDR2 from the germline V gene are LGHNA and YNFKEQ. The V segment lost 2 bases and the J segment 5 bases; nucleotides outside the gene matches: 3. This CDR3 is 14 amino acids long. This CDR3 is CASSQLTGGYGYTF. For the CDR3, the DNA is TGTGCCAGCAGCCAACTGACAGGGGGTTATGGCTACACCTTC.

This chain's CDR3 is CASSPTGVRSPLHF. CDR3 DNA sequence: TGTGCCAGTAGCCCTACAGGGGTACGATCACCCCTCCACTTT. This chain uses TRBV7-9 with TRBJ1-6; 7 positions match TRBD1. This CDR3 is built from 14 residues. From germline, CDR1 is SEHNR and CDR2 FQNEAQ (reference sequence). Trimming cost V 9 bases and J 10 bases; bases outside gene matches: 12.

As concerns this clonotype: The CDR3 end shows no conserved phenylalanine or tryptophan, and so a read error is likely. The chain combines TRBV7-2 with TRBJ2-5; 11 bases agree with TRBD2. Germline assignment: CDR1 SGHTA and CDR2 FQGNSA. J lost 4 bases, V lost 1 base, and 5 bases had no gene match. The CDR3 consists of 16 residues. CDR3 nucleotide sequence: TGTGCCAGCAGCTTAGGGCTAGCGGGGGGTCGAGAGACCCAGTACTGC. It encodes CASSLGLAGGRETQYC.